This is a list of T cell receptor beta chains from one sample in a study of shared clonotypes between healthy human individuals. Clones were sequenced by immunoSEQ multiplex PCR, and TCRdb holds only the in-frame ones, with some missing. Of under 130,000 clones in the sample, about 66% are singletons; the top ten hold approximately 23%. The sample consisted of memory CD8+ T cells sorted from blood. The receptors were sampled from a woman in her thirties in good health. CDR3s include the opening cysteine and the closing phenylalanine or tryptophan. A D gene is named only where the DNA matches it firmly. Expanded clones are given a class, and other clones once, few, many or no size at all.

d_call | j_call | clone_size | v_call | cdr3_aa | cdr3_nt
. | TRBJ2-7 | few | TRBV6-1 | CASSDTIEGDPYEQYF | TGTGCCAGCAGTGACACAATAGAGGGGGATCCCTACGAGCAGTACTTC
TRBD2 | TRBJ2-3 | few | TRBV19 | CASSHTLAGGHRADTQYF | TGTGCCAGTAGTCACACCCTAGCGGGAGGGCATCGGGCGGATACGCAGTATTTT
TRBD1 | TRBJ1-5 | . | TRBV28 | CASKLGTEPQPQHF | TGTGCCAGCAAACTTGGGACAGAACCCCAGCCCCAGCATTTT
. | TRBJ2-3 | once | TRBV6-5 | CASSITGLARNTQYF | TGTGCCAGCAGTATTACAGGGCTCGCAAGAAATACGCAGTATTTT
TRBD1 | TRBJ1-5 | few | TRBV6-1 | CASSEETGTGYQPQHF | TGTGCCAGCAGTGAAGAAACCGGGACAGGCTATCAGCCCCAGCATTTT
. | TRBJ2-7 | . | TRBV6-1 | CASSDSVDEQYF | TGTGCCAGCAGTGATTCAGTGGACGAGCAGTACTTC
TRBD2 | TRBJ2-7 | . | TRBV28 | CASSLLGGSISYEQYF | TGTGCCAGCAGTTTATTGGGCGGGAGCATCTCCTACGAGCAGTACTTC
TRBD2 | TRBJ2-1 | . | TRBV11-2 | CASSLPLATLYNEQFF | TGTGCCAGCAGCTTACCACTAGCGACCCTCTACAATGAGCAGTTCTTC
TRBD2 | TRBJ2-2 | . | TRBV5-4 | CASSLDASGNTGELFF | TGTGCCAGCAGCTTGGACGCTAGCGGGAACACCGGGGAGCTGTTTTTT
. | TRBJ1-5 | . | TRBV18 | CASSQNQESNQPQHF | TGTGCCAGCTCCCAAAACCAAGAGAGCAATCAGCCCCAGCATTTT
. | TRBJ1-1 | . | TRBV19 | CASSDDIYTEAFF | TGTGCCAGTAGTGACGACATTTACACTGAAGCTTTCTTT
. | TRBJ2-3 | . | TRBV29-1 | CSVEASAADTQYF | TGCAGCGTTGAGGCCTCCGCTGCAGATACGCAGTATTTT
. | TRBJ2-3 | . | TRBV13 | CASSTDRGGSTDTQYF | TGTGCCAGCAGCACAGACAGGGGAGGGAGCACAGATACGCAGTATTTT
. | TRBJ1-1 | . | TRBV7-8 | CASSSQRNTEAFF | TGTGCCAGCAGCTCACAACGGAACACTGAAGCTTTCTTT
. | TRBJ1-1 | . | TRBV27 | CASRRQDYTEAFF | TGTGCCAGCAGGCGACAGGATTACACTGAAGCTTTCTTT
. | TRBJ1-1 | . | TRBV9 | CASSVAGGSTEAFF | TGTGCCAGCAGCGTAGCCGGAGGTAGCACTGAAGCTTTCTTT
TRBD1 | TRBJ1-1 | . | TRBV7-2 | CASSLGFGTAENTEAFF | TGTGCCAGCAGCTTAGGCTTCGGGACAGCCGAGAACACTGAAGCTTTCTTT
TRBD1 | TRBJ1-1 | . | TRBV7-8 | CASSPGGGTEAFF | TGTGCCAGCAGCCCAGGGGGCGGCACTGAAGCTTTCTTT
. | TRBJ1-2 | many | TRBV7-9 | CASTMDRLGYTF | TGTGCCAGCACCATGGACCGGCTAGGCTACACCTTC
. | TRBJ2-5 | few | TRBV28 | CASSHRDTSWEQYF | TGTGCCAGCAGCCATAGGGACACCAGTTGGGAGCAGTACTTC
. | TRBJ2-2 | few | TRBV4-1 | CASSQGMRGRSGELFF | TGCGCCAGCAGCCAAGGAATGCGGGGGCGATCCGGGGAGCTGTTTTTT
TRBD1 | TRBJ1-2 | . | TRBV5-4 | CASRTSGGSEGYTF | TGTGCCAGCAGAACTTCAGGGGGTAGTGAGGGCTACACCTTC
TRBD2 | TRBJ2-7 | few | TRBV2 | CASSEESGRKAYEQYF | TGTGCCAGCAGTGAAGAAAGCGGGAGAAAGGCCTACGAGCAGTACTTC
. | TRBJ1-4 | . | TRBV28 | CASSYANEKLFF | TGTGCCAGCAGTTACGCAAATGAAAAACTGTTTTTT
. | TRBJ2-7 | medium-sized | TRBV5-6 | CASSWAYRESDEQYF | TGTGCCAGCAGCTGGGCCTACAGGGAATCAGACGAGCAGTACTTC
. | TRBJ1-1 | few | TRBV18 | CASSRTGRPDYTEAFF | TGTGCCAGCTCACGTACGGGACGCCCTGATTACACTGAAGCTTTCTTT
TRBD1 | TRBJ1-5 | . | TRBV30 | CAWSGTEDQPQHF | TGTGCCTGGAGCGGGACAGAAGATCAGCCCCAGCATTTT
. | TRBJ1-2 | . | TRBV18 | CASSPRSDPNYGYTF | TGTGCCAGCTCACCACGGTCAGACCCAAACTATGGCTACACCTTC